This T cell receptor beta chain was observed in a study of T cells in Graves' hyperthyroidism and ophthalmopathy. Researchers amplified the TCR beta CDR3 regions from RNA transcripts. Initially, a first-round RT-PCR of the TCR CDR3 employed the HTBI primer set. TCRdb re-called the multiplex PCR reads with MiXCR, one entry per CDR3 protein. Here the sample spans roughly 300,000 distinct CDR3 sequences, roughly 18% being singletons. Hyperthyroidism, newly diagnosed and lasting under 2 months, affected patients aged 18 to 65. Broader study findings: With a median lead of approximately 6 months before onset, the model predicted ophthalmopathy. Most clonotypes that expanded in the thyroid above 0.001 also showed up in blood.

The ends were cut back, 1 base at V and 2 bases at J, with 17 bases in the middle. The CDR3 contains 17 residues. CDR1 is LNHDA, CDR2 SQIVND, per germline (reference sequence). About this clonotype itself: Its target is unknown.

This TCR was sampled from a woman in her forties or fifties with Graves' hyperthyroidism. The sample was blood. The rearrangement joins TRBV19 to TRBJ1-2, with D maybe TRBD1 (6 bases). The CDR3 is CASSIAPSQGFNYGYTF. In nucleotides, the CDR3 is TGTGCCAGTAGTATAGCCCCATCCCAGGGGTTCAACTATGGCTACACCTTC.